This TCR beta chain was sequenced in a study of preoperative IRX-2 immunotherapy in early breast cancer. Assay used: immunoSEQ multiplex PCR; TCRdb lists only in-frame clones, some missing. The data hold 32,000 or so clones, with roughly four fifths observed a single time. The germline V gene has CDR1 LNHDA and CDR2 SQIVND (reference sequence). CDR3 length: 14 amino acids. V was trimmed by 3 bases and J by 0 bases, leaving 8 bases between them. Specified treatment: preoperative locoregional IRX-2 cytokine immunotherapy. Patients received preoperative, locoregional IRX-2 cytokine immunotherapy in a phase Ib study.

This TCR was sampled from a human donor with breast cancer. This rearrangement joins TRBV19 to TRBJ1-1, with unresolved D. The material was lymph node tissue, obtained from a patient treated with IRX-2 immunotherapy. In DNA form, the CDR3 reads TGTGCCAGTAGTATCAACAGAATGAACACTGAAGCTTTCTTT. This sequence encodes CASSINRMNTEAFF. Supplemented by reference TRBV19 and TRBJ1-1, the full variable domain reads DGGITQSPKYLFRKEGQNVTLSCEQNLNHDAMYWYRQDPGQGLRLIYYSQIVNDFQKGDIAEGYSVSREKKESFPLTVTSAQKNPTAFYLCASSINRMNTEAFFGQGTRLTVV.